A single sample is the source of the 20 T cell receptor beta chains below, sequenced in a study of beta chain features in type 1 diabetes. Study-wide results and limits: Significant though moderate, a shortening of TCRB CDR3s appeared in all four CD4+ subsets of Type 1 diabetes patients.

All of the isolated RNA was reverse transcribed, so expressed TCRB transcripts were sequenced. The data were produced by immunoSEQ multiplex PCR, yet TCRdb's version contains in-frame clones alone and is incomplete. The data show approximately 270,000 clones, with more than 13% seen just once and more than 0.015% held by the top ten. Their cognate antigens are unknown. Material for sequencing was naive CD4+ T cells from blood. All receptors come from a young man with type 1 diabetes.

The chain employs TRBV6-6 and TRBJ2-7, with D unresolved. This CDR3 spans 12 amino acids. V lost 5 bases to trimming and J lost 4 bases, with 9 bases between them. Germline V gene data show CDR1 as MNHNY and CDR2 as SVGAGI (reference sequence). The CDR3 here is CASSPTAYEQYF. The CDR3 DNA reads TGTGCCAGCAGTCCAACAGCTTACGAGCAGTACTTC.

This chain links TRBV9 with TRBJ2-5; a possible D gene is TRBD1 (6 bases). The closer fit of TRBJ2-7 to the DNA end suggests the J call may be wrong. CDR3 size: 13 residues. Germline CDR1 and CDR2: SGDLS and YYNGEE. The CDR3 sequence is CASSPGQPYEQYF. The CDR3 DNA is TGTGCCAGCAGCCCGGGACAACCCTACGAGCAGTACTTC.

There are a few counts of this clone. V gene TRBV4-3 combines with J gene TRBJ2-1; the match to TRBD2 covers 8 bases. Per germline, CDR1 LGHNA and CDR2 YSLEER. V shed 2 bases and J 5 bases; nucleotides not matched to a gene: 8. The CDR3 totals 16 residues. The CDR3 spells CASSQLTSGPHNEQFF. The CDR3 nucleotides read TGCGCCAGCAGCCAACTCACTAGCGGCCCGCACAATGAGCAGTTCTTC.

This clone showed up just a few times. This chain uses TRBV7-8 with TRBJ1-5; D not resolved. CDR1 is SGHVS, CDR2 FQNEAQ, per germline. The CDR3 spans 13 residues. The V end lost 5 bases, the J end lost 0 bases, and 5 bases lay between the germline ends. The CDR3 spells CASSANSNQPQHF. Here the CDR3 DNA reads TGTGCCAGCAGCGCTAATAGCAATCAGCCCCAGCATTTT.

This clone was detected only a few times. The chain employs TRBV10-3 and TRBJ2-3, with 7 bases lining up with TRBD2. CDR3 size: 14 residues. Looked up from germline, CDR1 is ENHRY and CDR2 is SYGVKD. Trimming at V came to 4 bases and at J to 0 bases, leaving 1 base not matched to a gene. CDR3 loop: CAISGTRSTDTQYF. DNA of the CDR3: TGTGCCATCAGTGGGACTAGAAGCACAGATACGCAGTATTTT.

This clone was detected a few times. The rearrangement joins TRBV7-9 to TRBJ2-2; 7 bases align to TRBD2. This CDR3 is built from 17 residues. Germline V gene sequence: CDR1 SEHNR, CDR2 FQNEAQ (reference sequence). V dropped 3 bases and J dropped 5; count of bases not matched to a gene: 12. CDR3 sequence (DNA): TGTGCCAGCAGCTTTGAACTAGCGCGCCCGGGGACCGGGGAGCTGTTTTTT. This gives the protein CASSFELARPGTGELFF.

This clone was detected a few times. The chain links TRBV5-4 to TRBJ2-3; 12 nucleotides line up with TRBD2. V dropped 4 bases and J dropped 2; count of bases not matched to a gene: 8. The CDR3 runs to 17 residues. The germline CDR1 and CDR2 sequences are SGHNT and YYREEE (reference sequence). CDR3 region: CASSHRLAGVATDTQYF. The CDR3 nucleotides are TGTGCCAGCAGCCACCGACTAGCGGGAGTTGCCACAGATACGCAGTATTTT.

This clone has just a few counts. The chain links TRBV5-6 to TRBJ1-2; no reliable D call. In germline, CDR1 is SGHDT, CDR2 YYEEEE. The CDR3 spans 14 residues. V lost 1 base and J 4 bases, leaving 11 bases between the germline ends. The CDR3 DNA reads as TGTGCCAGCAGCTTGTCCAATTGGGCCTATGGCTACACCTTC. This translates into CASSLSNWAYGYTF. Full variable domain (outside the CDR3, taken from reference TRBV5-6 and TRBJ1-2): DAGVTQSPTHLIKTRGQQVTLRCSPKSGHDTVSWYQQALGQGPQFIFQYYEEEERQRGNFPDRFSGHQFPNYSSELNVNALLLGDSALYLCASSLSNWAYGYTFGSGTRLTVV.

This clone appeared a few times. Here the CDR3 reads CASSRTDTFSYEQYF. The CDR3, as DNA: TGTGCCAGCAGCCGGACAGACACCTTCTCCTACGAGCAGTACTTC. The chain uses TRBV7-3 and TRBJ2-7, with D perhaps matching TRBD1 (6 bases). The CDR3 is 15 residues long. Germline CDR1 reads SGHTA; CDR2 reads FQGTGA. Trimming cost V 5 bases and J 0 bases, with 14 bases left between them.

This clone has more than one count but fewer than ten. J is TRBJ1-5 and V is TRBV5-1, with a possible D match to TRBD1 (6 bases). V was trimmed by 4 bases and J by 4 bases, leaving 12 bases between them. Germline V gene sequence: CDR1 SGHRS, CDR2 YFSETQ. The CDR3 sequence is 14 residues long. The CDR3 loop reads CASSPGQPNQPQHF. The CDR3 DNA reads TGCGCCAGCAGCCCCGGACAGCCAAATCAGCCCCAGCATTTT.

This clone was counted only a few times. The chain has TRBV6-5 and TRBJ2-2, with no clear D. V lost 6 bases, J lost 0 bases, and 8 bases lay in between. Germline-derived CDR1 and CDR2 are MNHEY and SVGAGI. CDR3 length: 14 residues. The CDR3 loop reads CASSTTPNTGELFF. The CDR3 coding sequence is TGTGCCAGCAGCACGACACCGAACACCGGGGAGCTGTTTTTT.

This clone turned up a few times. The CDR3 region has the DNA TGTGCCAGCCAGGCCCAGATAAATGAAAAACTGTTTTTT. Translated: CASQAQINEKLFF. V is TRBV2 and J is TRBJ1-4, with no clear D. The CDR3 spans 13 residues. The V end was cut by 8 bases, the J end by 5 bases, with 12 bases between. CDR1 and CDR2 from the germline V gene are SNHLY and FYNNEI.

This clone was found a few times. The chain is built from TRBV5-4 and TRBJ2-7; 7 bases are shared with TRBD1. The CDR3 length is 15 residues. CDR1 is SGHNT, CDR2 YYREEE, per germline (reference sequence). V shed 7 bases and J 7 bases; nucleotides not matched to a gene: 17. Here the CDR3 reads CASGAGGRMIVEQYF. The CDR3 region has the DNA TGTGCCAGCGGAGCAGGGGGTCGAATGATTGTGGAGCAGTACTTC. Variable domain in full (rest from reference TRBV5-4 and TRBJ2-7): ETGVTQSPTHLIKTRGQQVTLRCSSQSGHNTVSWYQQALGQGPQFIFQYYREEENGRGNFPPRFSGLQFPNYSSELNVNALELDDSALYLCASGAGGRMIVEQYFGPGTRLTVT.

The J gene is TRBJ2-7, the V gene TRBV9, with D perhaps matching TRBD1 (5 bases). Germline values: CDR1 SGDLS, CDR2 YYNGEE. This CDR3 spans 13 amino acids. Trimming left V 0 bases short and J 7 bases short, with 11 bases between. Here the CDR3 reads CASSVAGKGEQYF. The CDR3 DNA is TGTGCCAGCAGCGTAGCTGGGAAGGGGGAGCAGTACTTC.

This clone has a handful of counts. The CDR3 DNA sequence: TGTGCCAGCTCACCAGACGGACTAGATACGCAGTATTTT. It encodes CASSPDGLDTQYF. The V gene is TRBV18, the J gene TRBJ2-3; D possibly corresponds to TRBD2 (5 bases). The CDR3 is made up of 13 amino acids. V gave up 2 bases and J gave up 5 bases, with 8 bases separating them. Germline V gene data show CDR1 as KGHSH and CDR2 as LQKENI.

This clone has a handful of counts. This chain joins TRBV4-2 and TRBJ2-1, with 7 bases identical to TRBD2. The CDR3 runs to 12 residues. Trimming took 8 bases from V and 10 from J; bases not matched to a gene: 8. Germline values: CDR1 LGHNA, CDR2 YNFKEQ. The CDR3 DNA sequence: TGTGCCAGCGGAATCGGGAGGTCCGAGCAGTTCTTC. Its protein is CASGIGRSEQFF.

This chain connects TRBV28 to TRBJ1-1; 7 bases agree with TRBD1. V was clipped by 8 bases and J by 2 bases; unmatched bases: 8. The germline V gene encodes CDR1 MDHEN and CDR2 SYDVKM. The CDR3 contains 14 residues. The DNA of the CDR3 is TGTGCCAGCTTGCAGGAGGGGGCAAACACTGAAGCTTTCTTT. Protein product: CASLQEGANTEAFF.

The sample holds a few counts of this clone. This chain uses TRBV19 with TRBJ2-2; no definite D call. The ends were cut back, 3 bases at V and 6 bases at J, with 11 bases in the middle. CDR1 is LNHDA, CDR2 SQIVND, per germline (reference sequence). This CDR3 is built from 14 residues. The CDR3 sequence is CASSIFVESGELFF. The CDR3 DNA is TGTGCCAGTAGTATCTTTGTGGAGTCCGGGGAGCTGTTTTTT.

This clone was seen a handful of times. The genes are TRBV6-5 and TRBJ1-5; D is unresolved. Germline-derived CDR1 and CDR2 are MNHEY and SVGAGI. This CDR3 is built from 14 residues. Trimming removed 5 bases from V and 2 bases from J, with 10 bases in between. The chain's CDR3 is CASSLPGGNQPQHF. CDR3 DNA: TGTGCCAGCAGTCTCCCCGGGGGCAATCAGCCCCAGCATTTT.

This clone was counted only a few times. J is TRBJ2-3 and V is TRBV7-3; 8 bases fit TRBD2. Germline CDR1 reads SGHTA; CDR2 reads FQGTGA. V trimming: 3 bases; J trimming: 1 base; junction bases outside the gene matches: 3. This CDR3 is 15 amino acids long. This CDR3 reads CASSFAGGRTDTQYF. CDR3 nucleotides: TGTGCCAGCAGCTTTGCGGGGGGTCGCACAGATACGCAGTATTTT.